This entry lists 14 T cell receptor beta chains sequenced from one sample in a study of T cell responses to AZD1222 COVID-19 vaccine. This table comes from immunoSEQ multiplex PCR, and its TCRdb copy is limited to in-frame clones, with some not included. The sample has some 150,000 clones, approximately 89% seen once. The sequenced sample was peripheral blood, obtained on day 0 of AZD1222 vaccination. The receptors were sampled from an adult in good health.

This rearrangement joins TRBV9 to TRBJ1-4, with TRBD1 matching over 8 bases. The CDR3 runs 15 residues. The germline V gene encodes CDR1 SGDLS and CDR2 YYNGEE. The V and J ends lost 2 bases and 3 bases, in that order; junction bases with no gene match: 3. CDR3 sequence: CASSVTGAPNEKLFF. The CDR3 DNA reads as TGTGCCAGCAGCGTGACAGGGGCGCCTAATGAAAAACTGTTTTTT.

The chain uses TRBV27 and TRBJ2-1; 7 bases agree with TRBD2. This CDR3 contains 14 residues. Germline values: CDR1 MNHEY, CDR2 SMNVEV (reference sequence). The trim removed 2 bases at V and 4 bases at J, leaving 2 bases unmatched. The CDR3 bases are TGTGCCAGCAGTTTAGGGACTAAATACAATGAGCAGTTCTTC. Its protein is CASSLGTKYNEQFF.

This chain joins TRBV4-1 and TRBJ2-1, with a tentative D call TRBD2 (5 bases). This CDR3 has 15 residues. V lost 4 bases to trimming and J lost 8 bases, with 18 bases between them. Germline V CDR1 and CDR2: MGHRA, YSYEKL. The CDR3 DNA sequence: TGCGCCAGCAGCCTCTATGCCCAAGCGGCCCATGAGCAGTTCTTC. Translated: CASSLYAQAAHEQFF.

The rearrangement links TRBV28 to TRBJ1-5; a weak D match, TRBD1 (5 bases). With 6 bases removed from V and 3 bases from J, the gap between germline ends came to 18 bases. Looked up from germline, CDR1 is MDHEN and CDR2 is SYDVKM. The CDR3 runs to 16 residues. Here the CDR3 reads CASRPPTGSFNQPQHF. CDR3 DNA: TGTGCCAGCAGGCCCCCTACAGGAAGCTTCAATCAGCCCCAGCATTTT.

DNA for the CDR3: TGTGCCAGCATGGCTTGGAGGGATAGCAATCAGCCCCAGCATTTT. Translating it yields CASMAWRDSNQPQHF. The V call is TRBV2, the J call TRBJ1-5; D remains ambiguous. The CDR3 runs 15 residues. The ends were cut back, 7 bases at V and 0 bases at J, with 13 bases in the middle. In germline, CDR1 is SNHLY, CDR2 FYNNEI.

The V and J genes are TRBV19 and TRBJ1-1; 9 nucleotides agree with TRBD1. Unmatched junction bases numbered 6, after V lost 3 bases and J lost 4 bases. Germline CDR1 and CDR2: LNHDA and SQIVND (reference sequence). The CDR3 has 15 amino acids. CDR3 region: CASSILNRGLTEAFF. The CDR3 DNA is TGTGCCAGTAGTATTCTCAACAGGGGGCTCACTGAAGCTTTCTTT.

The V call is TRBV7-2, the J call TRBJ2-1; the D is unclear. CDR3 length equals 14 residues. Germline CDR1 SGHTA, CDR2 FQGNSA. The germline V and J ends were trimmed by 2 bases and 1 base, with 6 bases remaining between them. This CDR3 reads CASSLRQSYNEQFF. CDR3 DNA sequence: TGTGCCAGCAGCTTACGGCAGTCCTACAATGAGCAGTTCTTC.

This CDR3 is CASSKPNRNTEAFF. In nucleotides, the CDR3 is TGTGCCAGCTCAAAACCCAACAGGAACACTGAAGCTTTCTTT. The chain is built from TRBV28 and TRBJ1-1; no reliable D call. The V and J ends lost 8 bases and 1 base respectively, with 14 bases between them. In germline, CDR1 is MDHEN, CDR2 SYDVKM. The CDR3 is 14 residues long. The variable domain in full, with the rest retrieved from reference TRBV28 and TRBJ1-1, is DVKVTQSSRYLVKRTGEKVFLECVQDMDHENMFWYRQDPGLGLRLIYFSYDVKMKEKGDIPEGYSVSREKKERFSLILESASTNQTSMYLCASSKPNRNTEAFFGQGTRLTVV.

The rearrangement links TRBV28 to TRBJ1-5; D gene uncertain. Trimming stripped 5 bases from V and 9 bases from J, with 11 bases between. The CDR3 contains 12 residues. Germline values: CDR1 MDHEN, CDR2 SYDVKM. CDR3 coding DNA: TGTGCCAGCAGTCCCCCGGCTTGGCCCCAGCATTTT. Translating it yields CASSPPAWPQHF. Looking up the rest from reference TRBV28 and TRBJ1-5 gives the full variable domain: DVKVTQSSRYLVKRTGEKVFLECVQDMDHENMFWYRQDPGLGLRLIYFSYDVKMKEKGDIPEGYSVSREKKERFSLILESASTNQTSMYLCASSPPAWPQHFGDGTRLSIL.

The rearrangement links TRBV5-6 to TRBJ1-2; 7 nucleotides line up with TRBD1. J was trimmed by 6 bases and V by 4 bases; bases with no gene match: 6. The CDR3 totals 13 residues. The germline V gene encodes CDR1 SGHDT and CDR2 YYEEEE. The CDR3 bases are TGTGCCAGCAGCGGGGGGGACAGCCATGGCTACACCTTC. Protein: CASSGGDSHGYTF.

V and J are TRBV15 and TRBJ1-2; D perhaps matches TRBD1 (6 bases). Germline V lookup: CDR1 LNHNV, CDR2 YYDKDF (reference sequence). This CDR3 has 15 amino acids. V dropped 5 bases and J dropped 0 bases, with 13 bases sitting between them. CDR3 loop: CATSGGQGANYGYTF. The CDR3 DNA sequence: TGTGCCACCAGCGGGGGGCAGGGAGCTAACTATGGCTACACCTTC.

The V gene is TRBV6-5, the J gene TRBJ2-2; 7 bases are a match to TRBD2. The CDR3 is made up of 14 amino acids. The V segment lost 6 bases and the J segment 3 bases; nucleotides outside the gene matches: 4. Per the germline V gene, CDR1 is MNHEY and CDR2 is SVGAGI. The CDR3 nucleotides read TGTGCCAGCAGACGGACTAGTTACACCGGGGAGCTGTTTTTT. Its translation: CASRRTSYTGELFF.

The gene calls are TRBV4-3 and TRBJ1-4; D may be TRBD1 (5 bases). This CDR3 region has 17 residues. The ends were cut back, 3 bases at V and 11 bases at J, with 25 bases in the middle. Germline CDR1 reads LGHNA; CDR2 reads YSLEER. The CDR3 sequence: CASSQDVPARREGKLFF. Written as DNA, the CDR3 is TGCGCCAGCAGCCAGGACGTGCCAGCCCGCAGGGAAGGTAAACTGTTTTTT.

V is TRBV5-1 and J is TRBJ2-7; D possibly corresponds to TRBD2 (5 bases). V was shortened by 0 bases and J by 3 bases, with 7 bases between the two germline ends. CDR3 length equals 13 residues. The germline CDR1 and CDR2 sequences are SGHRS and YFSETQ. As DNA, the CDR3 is TGCGCCAGCAGCTTGGGCGGGTTCTACGAGCAGTACTTC. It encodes CASSLGGFYEQYF.